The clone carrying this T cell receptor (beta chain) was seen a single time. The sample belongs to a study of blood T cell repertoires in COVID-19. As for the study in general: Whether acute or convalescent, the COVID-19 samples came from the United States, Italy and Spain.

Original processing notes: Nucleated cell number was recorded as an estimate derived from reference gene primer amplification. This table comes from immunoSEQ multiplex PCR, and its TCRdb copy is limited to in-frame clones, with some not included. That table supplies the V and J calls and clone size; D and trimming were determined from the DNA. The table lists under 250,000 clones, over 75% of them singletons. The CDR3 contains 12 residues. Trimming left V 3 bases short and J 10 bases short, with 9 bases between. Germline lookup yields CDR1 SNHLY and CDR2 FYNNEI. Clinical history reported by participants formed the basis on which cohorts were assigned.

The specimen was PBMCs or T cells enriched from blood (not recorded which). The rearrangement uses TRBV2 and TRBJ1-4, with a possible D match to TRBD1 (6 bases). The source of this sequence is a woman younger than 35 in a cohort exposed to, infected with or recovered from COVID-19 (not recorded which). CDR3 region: CASSEVRGKLFF. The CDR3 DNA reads TGTGCCAGCAGTGAGGTCAGGGGAAAACTGTTTTTT. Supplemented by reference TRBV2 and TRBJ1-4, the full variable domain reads EPEVTQTPSHQVTQMGQEVILRCVPISNHLYFYWYRQILGQKVEFLVSFYNNEISEKSEIFDDQFSVERPDGSNFTLKIRSTKLEDSAMYFCASSEVRGKLFFGSGTQLSVL.